These 25 T cell receptor beta chains share one sample of origin, sequenced in a study of OX40 agonist ivuxolimab in advanced cancers. TCRdb's copy holds only in-frame clones and misses some; the assay was immunoSEQ multiplex PCR. The table records about 100,000 clones, approximately 90% of them present only once. This specimen was CD4+ or CD8+ T cells sorted from blood, taken in a trial of the OX40 agonist ivuxolimab. These receptors came from an adult with an advanced solid tumor such as melanoma, head and neck, liver or kidney cancer.

V and J are TRBV6-1 and TRBJ2-1, with D perhaps matching TRBD1 (6 bases). The germline gives CDR1 MNHNS, CDR2 SASEGT. Between the trimmed V and J ends, which lost 6 bases and 1 base, there was a span of 7 bases. The CDR3 sequence is 13 residues long. CDR3 loop: CASSGQSYNEQFF. CDR3 coding DNA: TGTGCCAGCAGCGGACAGTCCTACAATGAGCAGTTCTTC.

This chain joins TRBV6-5 and TRBJ1-2; TRBD1 aligns across 8 bases. From germline, CDR1 is MNHEY and CDR2 SVGAGI. The CDR3 length is 15 residues. Losses at the gene ends were 0 bases for V and 6 bases for J; bases not matched to a gene: 6. CDR3 nucleotide sequence: TGTGCCAGCAGTTACTCAGGGACAGGACCCAATGGCTACACCTTC. As protein: CASSYSGTGPNGYTF.

This clone occurred a few times. The J gene is TRBJ1-2, the V gene TRBV19; D not resolved. The V and J ends lost 3 bases and 4 bases respectively, with 9 bases between them. The V gene's germline CDR1 is LNHDA and CDR2 SQIVND (reference sequence). The CDR3 runs to 13 residues. The CDR3 region is CASSMSGLYGYTF. The DNA for the CDR3 is TGTGCCAGTAGTATGTCAGGACTCTATGGCTACACCTTC.

Written as DNA, the CDR3 is TGCGCCAGCAGCCAAGATATCCGGATTTCCGGGGAGCTGTTTTTT. Its protein product is CASSQDIRISGELFF. This rearrangement joins TRBV4-1 to TRBJ2-2; no clear D. The V end lost 0 bases, the J end lost 6 bases, and 11 bases lay between the germline ends. Germline V gene data show CDR1 as MGHRA and CDR2 as YSYEKL. The CDR3 is 15 amino acids.

This chain joins TRBV11-2 and TRBJ2-7; D gene uncertain. The CDR3 spans 12 residues. Deletions cut 3 bases from V and 6 bases from J, with 9 bases between. Germline V lookup: CDR1 SGHAT, CDR2 FQNNGV. CDR3 in DNA: TGTGCCAGCAGCTTGTCCGGCCTCGAGCAGTACTTC. It specifies CASSLSGLEQYF.

The chain is built from TRBV18 and TRBJ2-1; 8 bases are a match to TRBD1. CDR1 is KGHSH and CDR2 is LQKENI in the germline V gene. This CDR3 contains 15 residues. V lost 5 bases, J lost 7 bases, and 10 bases stayed unmatched. The CDR3 DNA sequence: TGTGCCAGCTCATTAAGGGGGACAGGTAGGAATGAGCAGTTCTTC. Its translation: CASSLRGTGRNEQFF.

The rearrangement uses TRBV10-3 and TRBJ2-7; the match to TRBD1 covers 7 bases. Germline assignment: CDR1 ENHRY and CDR2 SYGVKD. The CDR3 has 14 residues. The V and J ends lost 5 bases and 4 bases, in that order; junction bases with no gene match: 8. The CDR3 spells CAISLGQNLYEQYF. The CDR3 nucleotides are TGTGCCATCAGTTTGGGACAGAACCTGTACGAGCAGTACTTC.

This clone appeared once. In DNA, the CDR3 is TGTGCCAGCAGCGCGTCCACAGGGACTACCTCCACTAGCGGGAGTTTTTACGAGCAGTACTTC. Residues: CASSASTGTTSTSGSFYEQYF. V gene TRBV9 combines with J gene TRBJ2-7; TRBD2 matches 11 bases. Germline CDR1 is SGDLS and CDR2 is YYNGEE. There are 21 residues in the CDR3. J was trimmed by 4 bases and V by 3 bases; bases with no gene match: 24.

V and J are TRBV19 and TRBJ2-2, with 8 bases lining up with TRBD1. The CDR3 covers 15 residues. The J segment lost 6 bases and the V segment lost 5 bases, leaving 8 bases of the junction unmatched. Germline assignment: CDR1 LNHDA and CDR2 SQIVND (reference sequence). The CDR3 spells CASSVRTGISGELFF. CDR3 nucleotides: TGTGCCAGTAGTGTCCGGACAGGGATTTCCGGGGAGCTGTTTTTT.

This clone was observed once. The J gene is TRBJ1-1, the V gene TRBV10-3; perhaps TRBD1 as D (5 bases). Germline CDR1 reads ENHRY; CDR2 reads SYGVKD. V was clipped by 0 bases and J by 10 bases, with 18 bases between them. The CDR3 has 15 residues. The CDR3 loop is CAISESGQGGVRAFF. CDR3 bases: TGTGCCATCAGTGAGTCCGGGCAGGGTGGCGTGCGAGCTTTCTTT.

The rearrangement links TRBV11-2 to TRBJ1-1; no clear D gene. The V gene lost 3 bases and the J gene lost 5 bases, with 10 bases spanning the gap. In germline, CDR1 is SGHAT, CDR2 FQNNGV. The CDR3 covers 13 residues. The CDR3 DNA reads TGTGCCAGCAGCTTCACAGATCGGACTGAAGCTTTCTTT. Protein product: CASSFTDRTEAFF.

The genes are TRBV5-1 and TRBJ1-6, with D possibly matching TRBD1 (5 bases). The CDR3 loop spans 16 amino acids. Trimming pared 0 bases from V and 15 bases from J, leaving 22 bases between. Germline CDR1 reads SGHRS; CDR2 reads YFSETQ. The CDR3 nucleotides read TGCGCCAGCAGCTTGGCCGGGGGAGGAGGAGGGTCCCTCCTCCACTTT. It yields the protein CASSLAGGGGGSLLHF.

This chain links TRBV10-2 with TRBJ1-2; 8 positions match TRBD1. CDR1 and CDR2 (germline): WSHSY, SAAADI. The CDR3 contains 15 residues. Unmatched junction bases numbered 5, after V lost 4 bases and J lost 1 base. CDR3 in DNA: TGCGCCAGCAGTGTTACAGGACAGGGTAACTATGGCTACACCTTC. It encodes CASSVTGQGNYGYTF.

V and J are TRBV30 and TRBJ1-1; D is ambiguous. The CDR3 spans 15 residues. Germline CDR1 reads GTSNPN; CDR2 reads SVGIG (reference sequence). The ends were cut back, 0 bases at V and 4 bases at J, with 15 bases in the middle. In nucleotides, the CDR3 is TGTGCCTGGAGTGTTGGGCGGATAAAGGGCACTGAAGCTTTCTTT. Amino acid sequence: CAWSVGRIKGTEAFF.

The chain carries TRBV19 and TRBJ2-3, with 8 bases identical to TRBD2. J lost 3 bases, V lost 1 base, and 9 bases had no gene match. Looked up from germline, CDR1 is LNHDA and CDR2 is SQIVND (reference sequence). The CDR3 runs 17 residues. This CDR3 is CASSIGRAGEGTDTQYF. The CDR3 bases are TGTGCCAGTAGTATAGGTCGAGCGGGAGAGGGGACAGATACGCAGTATTTT.

This clone was picked up one time. Germline is not matched at one junction end, which may reflect a read error. The same CDR3 also results from other DNA sequences found in this sample. V usage is TRBV27 and J usage is TRBJ1-4; the D gene is possibly TRBD1 (6 bases). Looked up from germline, CDR1 is MNHEY and CDR2 is SMNVEV (reference sequence). The CDR3 runs to 15 residues. The CDR3 DNA reads TGCGCCAGCAGGGGAGGTTTGGCAACTAATGAAAAACTGTTTTTT. As protein: CASRGGLATNEKLFF.

The chain recombines TRBV7-2 with TRBJ2-5, with 13 bases that match TRBD2. CDR1 is SGHTA and CDR2 is FQGNSA in the germline V gene. Trimming cost V 4 bases and J 4 bases; bases outside gene matches: 3. This CDR3 has 15 residues. The CDR3 bases are TGTGCCAGCAGCTCACTAGCGGGGGGGGTAGAGACCCAGTACTTC. The encoded protein is CASSSLAGGVETQYF.

The chain recombines TRBV11-3 with TRBJ2-1; D uncertain. Germline V gene sequence: CDR1 SGHNT, CDR2 YENEEA. This CDR3 has 15 residues. Trimming pared 0 bases from V and 9 bases from J, leaving 15 bases between. This chain's CDR3 is CASSLDSTRAVEQFF. CDR3 nucleotides: TGTGCCAGCAGCTTAGATAGCACCCGGGCCGTTGAGCAGTTCTTC. Looking up the rest from reference TRBV11-3 and TRBJ2-1 gives the full variable domain: EAGVVQSPRYKIIEKKQPVAFWCNPISGHNTLYWYLQNLGQGPELLIRYENEEAVDDSQLPKDRFSAERLKGVDSTLKIQPAELGDSAVYLCASSLDSTRAVEQFFGPGTRLTVL.

As regards this clone: The same CDR3 can be traced to other DNA sequences in this sample. This chain connects TRBV9 to TRBJ1-5, with no clear D. Germline values: CDR1 SGDLS, CDR2 YYNGEE. The CDR3 extends over 14 amino acids. Trimming pared 1 base from V and 0 bases from J, leaving 5 bases between. The DNA of the CDR3 is TGTGCCAGCAGCGTAAGTGGTAGCAATCAGCCCCAGCATTTT. Protein product: CASSVSGSNQPQHF.

This sequence joins TRBV7-2 and TRBJ2-1; the match to TRBD2 covers 8 bases. Per the germline V gene, CDR1 is SGHTA and CDR2 is FQGNSA. The J segment lost 1 base and the V segment lost 8 bases, leaving 7 bases of the junction unmatched. This CDR3 spans 15 amino acids. The CDR3 coding sequence is TGTGCCAGCTTGGCTAGCGGGTATTCCTACAATGAGCAGTTCTTC. Encoded protein: CASLASGYSYNEQFF. Using reference TRBV7-2 and TRBJ2-1 for the parts outside the CDR3, the full variable domain is GAGVSQSPSNKVTEKGKDVELRCDPISGHTALYWYRQSLGQGLEFLIYFQGNSAPDKSGLPSDRFSAERTGGSVSTLTIQRTQQEDSAVYLCASLASGYSYNEQFFGPGTRLTVL.

V gene TRBV4-1 combines with J gene TRBJ2-3; 16 positions agree with TRBD2. The CDR3 consists of 19 residues. Trimming at V came to 7 bases and at J to 2 bases, leaving 12 bases not matched to a gene. Germline V CDR1 and CDR2: MGHRA, YSYEKL. CDR3 residues: CASTTGTSGRAVDTDTQYF. The CDR3 DNA reads TGCGCCAGCACAACCGGGACTAGCGGGAGGGCCGTTGACACAGATACGCAGTATTTT.

This chain joins TRBV7-2 and TRBJ2-3, with D hard to call. Germline CDR1 reads SGHTA; CDR2 reads FQGNSA. V was shortened by 3 bases and J by 2 bases, with 6 bases between the two germline ends. This CDR3 contains 13 residues. The CDR3 loop is CASSFGATDTQYF. CDR3 nucleotides: TGTGCCAGCAGCTTCGGAGCCACAGATACGCAGTATTTT. Based on the CDR3 plus reference TRBV7-2 and TRBJ2-3, the full variable domain is GAGVSQSPSNKVTEKGKDVELRCDPISGHTALYWYRQSLGQGLEFLIYFQGNSAPDKSGLPSDRFSAERTGGSVSTLTIQRTQQEDSAVYLCASSFGATDTQYFGPGTRLTVL.

The rearrangement uses TRBV5-1 and TRBJ2-3; D may be TRBD2 (6 bases). Per the germline V gene, CDR1 is SGHRS and CDR2 is YFSETQ. The CDR3 sequence is 15 residues long. Between the trimmed V and J ends, which lost 2 bases and 4 bases, there was a span of 14 bases. The CDR3 sequence is CASSFGLGGSDTQYF. The CDR3 DNA is TGCGCCAGCAGCTTCGGTCTCGGGGGATCAGATACGCAGTATTTT.

With regard to this clone: One end of the junction fails to match germline, which may point to a read error. This chain connects TRBV5-1 to TRBJ2-7; perhaps D is TRBD1 or TRBD2 (5 bases each). This CDR3 is 15 amino acids long. Germline CDR1 is SGHRS and CDR2 is YFSETQ. The CDR3 DNA is TGCGCCAGCAGCTTGGCCGGGGCGGACGTCTACGAGCAGCACTTC. Translation gives CASSLAGADVYEQHF. Together with reference TRBV5-1 and TRBJ2-7, the CDR3 gives the full variable domain: KAGVTQTPRYLIKTRGQQVTLSCSPISGHRSVSWYQQTPGQGLQFLFEYFSETQRNKGNFPGRFSGRQFSNSRSEMNVSTLELGDSALYLCASSLAGADVYEQHFGPGTRLTVT.

In nucleotides, the CDR3 is TGTGCCAGCAGTCGAGCGGCTAGCCGACTTGGAGAGCAGTTCTTC. Protein sequence: CASSRAASRLGEQFF. V gene TRBV6-1 combines with J gene TRBJ2-1; D is possibly TRBD2 (5 bases). The V gene lost 5 bases and the J gene lost 10 bases, with 21 bases spanning the gap. CDR1 and CDR2 from the germline V gene are MNHNS and SASEGT. The CDR3 sequence is 15 residues long.